Following are 4 T cell receptor beta chains from one sample sequenced in a study of T cells in Graves' hyperthyroidism and ophthalmopathy. Regions amplified from RNA transcripts were the TCR beta CDR3 regions. The HTBI set primed first-round TCR CDR3 RT-PCR. Via MiXCR, TCRdb re-called the multiplex PCR reads, giving one row per CDR3 protein. Of 300,000 to 450,000 distinct CDR3 sequences listed, approximately 15% are singletons. Sequencing used blood. The receptors were gathered from a man aged 25 to 40 with Graves' hyperthyroidism that later progressed to Graves' ophthalmopathy.

The V call is TRBV6-5, the J call TRBJ2-7; D is possibly TRBD2 (6 bases). The CDR3 has 13 residues. Trimming removed 0 bases from V and 7 bases from J, with 10 bases in between. Germline CDR1 is MNHEY and CDR2 is SVGAGI. This chain's CDR3 is CASSYSAGAEQYF. CDR3 in DNA: TGTGCCAGCAGTTACTCAGCGGGCGCGGAGCAGTACTTC.

CDR3 DNA sequence: TGTGCCAGCCACCAAGACCTGCTCTCCGGGCAGTACTTC. This translates into CASHQDLLSGQYF. The gene calls are TRBV6-2 or TRBV6-3 and TRBJ2-7; D not resolved. The germline V gene has CDR1 MNHEY and CDR2 SVGEGT. V lost 8 bases and J lost 9, with 20 bases in between. The CDR3 runs 13 residues.

This clonotype was picked up many times. The rearrangement joins TRBV5-1 to TRBJ1-1; no clear D gene. This CDR3 has 14 amino acids. In germline, CDR1 is SGHRS, CDR2 YFSETQ. V lost 0 bases and J lost 4, with 10 bases in between. CDR3 in amino acids: CASSLGGEGTEAFF. The CDR3, as DNA: TGCGCCAGCAGCTTGGGGGGTGAGGGCACTGAAGCTTTCTTT.

The chain uses TRBV5-6 and TRBJ2-7; a possible D gene is TRBD1 (6 bases). Germline CDR1 and CDR2: SGHDT and YYEEEE. The CDR3 loop spans 15 amino acids. V was clipped by 4 bases and J by 5 bases, with 19 bases between them. The CDR3 bases are TGTGCCAGCAGCACCGGACAGACGTCTGGGAACGAGCAGTACTTC. It is translated as CASSTGQTSGNEQYF.